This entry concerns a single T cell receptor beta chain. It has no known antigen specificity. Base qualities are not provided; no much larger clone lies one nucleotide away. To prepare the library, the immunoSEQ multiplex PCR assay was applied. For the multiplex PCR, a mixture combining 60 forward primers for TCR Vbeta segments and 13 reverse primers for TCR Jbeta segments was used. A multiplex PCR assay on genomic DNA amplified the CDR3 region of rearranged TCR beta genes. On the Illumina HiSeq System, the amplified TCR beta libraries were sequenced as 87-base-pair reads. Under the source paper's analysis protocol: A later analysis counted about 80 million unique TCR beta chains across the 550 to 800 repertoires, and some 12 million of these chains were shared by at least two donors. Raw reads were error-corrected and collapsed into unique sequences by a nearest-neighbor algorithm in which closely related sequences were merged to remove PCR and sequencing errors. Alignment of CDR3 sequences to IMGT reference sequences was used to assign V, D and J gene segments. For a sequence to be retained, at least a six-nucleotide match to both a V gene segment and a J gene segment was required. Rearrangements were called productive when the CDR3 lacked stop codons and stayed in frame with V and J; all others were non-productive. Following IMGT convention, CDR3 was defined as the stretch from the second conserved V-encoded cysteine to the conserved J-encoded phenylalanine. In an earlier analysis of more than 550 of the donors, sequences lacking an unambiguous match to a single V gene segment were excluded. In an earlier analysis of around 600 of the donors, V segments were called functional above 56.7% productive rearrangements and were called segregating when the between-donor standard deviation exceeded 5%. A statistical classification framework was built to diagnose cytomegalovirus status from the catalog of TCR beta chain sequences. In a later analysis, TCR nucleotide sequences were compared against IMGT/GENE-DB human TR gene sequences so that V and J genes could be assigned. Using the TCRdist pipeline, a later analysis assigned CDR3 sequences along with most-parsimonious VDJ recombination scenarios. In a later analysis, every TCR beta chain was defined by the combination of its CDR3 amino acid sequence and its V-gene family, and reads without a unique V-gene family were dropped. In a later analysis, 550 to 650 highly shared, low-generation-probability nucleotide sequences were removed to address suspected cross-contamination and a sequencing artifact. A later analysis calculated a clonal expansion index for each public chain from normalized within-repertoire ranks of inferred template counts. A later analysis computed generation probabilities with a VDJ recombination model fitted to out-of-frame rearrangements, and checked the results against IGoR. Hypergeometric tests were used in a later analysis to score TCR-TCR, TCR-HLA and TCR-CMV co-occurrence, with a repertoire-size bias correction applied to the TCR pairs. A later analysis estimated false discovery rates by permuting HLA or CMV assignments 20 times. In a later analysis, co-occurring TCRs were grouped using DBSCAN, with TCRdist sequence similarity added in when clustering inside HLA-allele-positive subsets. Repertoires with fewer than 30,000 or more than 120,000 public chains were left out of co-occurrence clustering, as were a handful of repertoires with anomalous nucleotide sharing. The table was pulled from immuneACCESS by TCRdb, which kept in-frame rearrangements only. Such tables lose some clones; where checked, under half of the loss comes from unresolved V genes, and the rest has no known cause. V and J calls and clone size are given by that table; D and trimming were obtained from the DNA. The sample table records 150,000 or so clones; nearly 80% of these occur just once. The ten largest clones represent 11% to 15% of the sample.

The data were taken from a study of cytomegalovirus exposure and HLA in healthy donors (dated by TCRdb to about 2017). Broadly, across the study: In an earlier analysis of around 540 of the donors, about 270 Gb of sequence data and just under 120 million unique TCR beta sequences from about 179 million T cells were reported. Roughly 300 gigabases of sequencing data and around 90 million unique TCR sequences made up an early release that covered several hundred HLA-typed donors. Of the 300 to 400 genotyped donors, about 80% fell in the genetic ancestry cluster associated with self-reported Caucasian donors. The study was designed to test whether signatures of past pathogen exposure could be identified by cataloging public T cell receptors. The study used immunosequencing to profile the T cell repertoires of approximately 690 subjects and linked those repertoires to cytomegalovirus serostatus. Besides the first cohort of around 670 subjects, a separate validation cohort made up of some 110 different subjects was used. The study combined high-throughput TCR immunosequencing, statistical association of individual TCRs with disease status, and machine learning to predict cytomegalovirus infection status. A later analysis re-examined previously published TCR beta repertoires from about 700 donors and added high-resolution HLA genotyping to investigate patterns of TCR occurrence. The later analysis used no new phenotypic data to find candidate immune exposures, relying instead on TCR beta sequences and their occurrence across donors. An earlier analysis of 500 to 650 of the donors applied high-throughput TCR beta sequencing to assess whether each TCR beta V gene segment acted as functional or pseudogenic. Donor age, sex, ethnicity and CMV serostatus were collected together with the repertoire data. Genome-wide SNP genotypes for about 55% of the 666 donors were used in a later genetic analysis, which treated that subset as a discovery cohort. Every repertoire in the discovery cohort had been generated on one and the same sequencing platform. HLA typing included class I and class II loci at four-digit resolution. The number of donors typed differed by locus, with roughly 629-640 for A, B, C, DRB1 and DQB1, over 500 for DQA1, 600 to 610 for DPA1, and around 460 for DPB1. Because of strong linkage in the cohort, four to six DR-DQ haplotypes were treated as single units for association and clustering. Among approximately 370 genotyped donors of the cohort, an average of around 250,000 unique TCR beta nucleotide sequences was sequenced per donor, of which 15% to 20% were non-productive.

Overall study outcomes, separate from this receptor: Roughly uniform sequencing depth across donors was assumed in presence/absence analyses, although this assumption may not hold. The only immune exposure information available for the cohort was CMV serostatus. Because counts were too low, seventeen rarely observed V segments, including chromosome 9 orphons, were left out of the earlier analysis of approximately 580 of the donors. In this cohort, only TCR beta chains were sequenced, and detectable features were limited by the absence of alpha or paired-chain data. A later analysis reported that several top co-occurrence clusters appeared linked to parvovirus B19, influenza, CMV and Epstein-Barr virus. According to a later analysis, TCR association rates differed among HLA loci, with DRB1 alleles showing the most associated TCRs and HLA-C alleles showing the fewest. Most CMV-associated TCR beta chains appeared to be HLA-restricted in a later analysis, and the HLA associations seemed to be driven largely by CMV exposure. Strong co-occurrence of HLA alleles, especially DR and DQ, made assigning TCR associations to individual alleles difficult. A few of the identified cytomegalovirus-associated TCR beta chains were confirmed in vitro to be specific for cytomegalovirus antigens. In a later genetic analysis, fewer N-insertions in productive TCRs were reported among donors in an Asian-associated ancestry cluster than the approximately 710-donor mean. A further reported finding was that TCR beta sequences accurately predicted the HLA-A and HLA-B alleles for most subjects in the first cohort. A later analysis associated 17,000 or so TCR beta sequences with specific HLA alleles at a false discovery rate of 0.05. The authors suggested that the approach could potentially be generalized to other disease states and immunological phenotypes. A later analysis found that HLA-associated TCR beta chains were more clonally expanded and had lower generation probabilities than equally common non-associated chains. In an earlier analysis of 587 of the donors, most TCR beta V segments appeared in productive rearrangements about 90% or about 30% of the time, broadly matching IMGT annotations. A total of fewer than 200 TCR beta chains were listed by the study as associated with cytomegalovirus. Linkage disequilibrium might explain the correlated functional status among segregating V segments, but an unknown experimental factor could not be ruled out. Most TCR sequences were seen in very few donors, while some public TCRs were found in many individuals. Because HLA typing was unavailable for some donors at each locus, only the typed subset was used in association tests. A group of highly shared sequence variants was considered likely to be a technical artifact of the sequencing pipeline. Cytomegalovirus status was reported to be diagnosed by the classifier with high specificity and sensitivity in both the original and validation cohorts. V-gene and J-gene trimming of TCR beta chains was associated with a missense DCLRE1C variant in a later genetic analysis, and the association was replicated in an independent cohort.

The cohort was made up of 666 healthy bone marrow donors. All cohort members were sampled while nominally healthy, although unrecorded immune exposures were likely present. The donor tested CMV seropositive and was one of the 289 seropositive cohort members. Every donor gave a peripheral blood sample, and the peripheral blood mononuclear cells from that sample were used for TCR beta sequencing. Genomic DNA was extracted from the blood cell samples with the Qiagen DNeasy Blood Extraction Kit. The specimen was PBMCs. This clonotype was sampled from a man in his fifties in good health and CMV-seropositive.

The DNA reads TGTGCCAGCAGTCTCGGACAATCTTACTATGGCTACACCTTC. It translates to CASSLGQSYYGYTF. This sequence uses TRBV28 and TRBJ1-2, and perhaps TRBD1 as D gene, on 5 matching bases. CDR1 and CDR2 (MDHEN, SYDVKM) derive from the germline V gene. Relative to germline, V is 5 bases shorter and J is 3 bases shorter, with 13 bases between their ends. Reading from cysteine to phenylalanine, the CDR3 counts 14 amino acids. The entry retains the CDR3 DNA only, 42 bases that are in frame from base 1.